This TCR beta chain was identified in a study of T cells in Graves' hyperthyroidism and ophthalmopathy. The study, taken as a whole, reports: Using 13 V-J features, a model discriminated ophthalmopathy from stable hyperthyroidism.

There are a few counts of this clonotype. Its target is not known. Amplification targeted TCR beta CDR3 regions from RNA transcripts. HTBI primers were used for first-round RT-PCR of the TCR CDR3. TCRdb re-derived calls from the multiplex PCR reads in MiXCR, one entry per CDR3 protein. The profile shows some 770,000 distinct CDR3 sequences, 15% to 20% of them singletons. V lost 1 base and J lost 5, with 14 bases in between. There are 15 residues in the CDR3. Looked up from germline, CDR1 is KGHSH and CDR2 is LQKENI. Each patient was aged 18 to 65 and had newly diagnosed hyperthyroidism of under 2 months' duration. Used for diagnoses were clinical symptoms, serum thyroxine and TRAb, thyroid ultrasound and orbital computed tomography.

The sequenced sample was blood. The chain links TRBV18 to TRBJ1-1; D unresolved. The origin of this receptor is a man aged 18 to 30 with Graves' hyperthyroidism. CDR3 DNA sequence: TGTGCCAGCTCACCACGTCTGGGCAGAAGTACTGAAGCTTTCTTT. As protein: CASSPRLGRSTEAFF.